The clone carrying this T cell receptor beta chain was observed at least ten times. The antigen remains undetermined. RNA transcripts were the template for amplifying TCR beta CDR3 regions. The HTBI primer set was used in a first-round RT-PCR of the TCR CDR3. From the multiplex PCR reads, TCRdb called clonotypes with MiXCR, one entry per CDR3 protein. The table includes more than 600,000 distinct CDR3 sequences, less than 20% detected once. This entry belongs to a study of T cells in Graves' hyperthyroidism and ophthalmopathy. Study summary: Peripheral blood was acquired at first diagnosis, ahead of any therapy whatsoever. Study observations and caveats: Blood also held most thyroid clonotypes expanded beyond 0.001. Prediction of ophthalmopathy progression came a median approximately 6.6 months pre-onset.

Using 9.5 to 10 ml of fresh peripheral blood, PBMCs were prepared. The source is a man aged 18 to 30 with Graves' hyperthyroidism. Specimen: blood.

This chain's CDR3 is CASSLVRSLAYYNEQFF. CDR3 bases: TGTGCCAGCAGCTTAGTGCGGTCCCTAGCGTACTACAATGAGCAGTTCTTC. V gene TRBV7-9 combines with J gene TRBJ2-1; maybe TRBD2 (6 bases). The CDR3 covers 17 residues. Germline V gives CDR1 SEHNR, CDR2 FQNEAQ (reference sequence). V was pared by 1 base and J by 3 bases, with 16 bases between.